This T cell receptor (beta chain) was obtained from a study of cytomegalovirus exposure and HLA in healthy donors. Germline V gene lookup returns CDR1 LNHDA and CDR2 SQIVND (reference sequence). This CDR3 is 14 amino acids long. V was pared by 3 bases and J by 5 bases, with 4 bases of the junction left unmatched. A multiplex PCR was run with 60 Vbeta primers and 13 Jbeta primers. Measured with immunoSEQ multiplex PCR; TCRdb has only the in-frame clones, and not every one. The sample gives 150,000 to 200,000 clones, roughly 73% of which show up once; 11% is in the top ten. The rearrangement joins TRBV19 to TRBJ2-5; 9 positions match TRBD1. Sequenced sample: PBMCs. The receptor's source is a man younger than 30 in good health and CMV-seropositive. CDR3 DNA: TGTGCCAGTAGTATCCCCGGACAGGGGGAGACCCAGTACTTC. Translating gives CASSIPGQGETQYF.